The 30 T cell receptor beta chains below all came from one sample that was sequenced in a study of blood T cell repertoires in COVID-19. TCRdb's copy holds only in-frame clones and misses some; the assay was immunoSEQ multiplex PCR. The profile shows around 60,000 clones, around 77% of them singletons. The sample was peripheral blood. The receptors shown here come from a man older than 75 with active or convalescent COVID-19.

The rearrangement links TRBV18 to TRBJ1-1; a weak D match, TRBD1 (6 bases). Trimming left V 4 bases short and J 3 bases short, with 9 bases between. The CDR3 has 13 residues. CDR1 is KGHSH and CDR2 is LQKENI in the germline V gene. The CDR3 DNA reads as TGTGCCAGCTCACAGGACAGCTACACTGAAGCTTTCTTT. This encodes CASSQDSYTEAFF.

The chain is built from TRBV11-2 and TRBJ2-5; 7 bases line up with TRBD1. This CDR3 region has 12 residues. After removal of 4 bases from V and 7 bases from J, the junction contained 3 bases not matched to a gene. From germline, CDR1 is SGHAT and CDR2 FQNNGV. The CDR3 reads CASSSRTGTQYF. DNA of the CDR3: TGTGCCAGCAGCTCCAGGACAGGGACCCAGTACTTC.

This chain uses TRBV13 with TRBJ1-2; TRBD1 agrees at 8 bases. CDR3 length equals 14 residues. Germline V lookup: CDR1 PRHDT, CDR2 FYEKMQ (reference sequence). The V and J ends lost 3 bases and 2 bases, in that order; junction bases with no gene match: 2. DNA of the CDR3: TGTGCCAGCAGCTTCAGACAGGGGAACTATGGCTACACCTTC. Its protein product is CASSFRQGNYGYTF.

The V and J genes are TRBV28 and TRBJ1-2; D uncertain. Trimming took off 4 bases at V and 5 bases at J, with 11 bases between the two ends. Germline-derived CDR1 and CDR2 are MDHEN and SYDVKM. The CDR3 has 13 amino acids. In DNA, the CDR3 is TGTGCCAGCAGTTCCCGACAACGATATGGCTACACCTTC. Amino acid sequence: CASSSRQRYGYTF.

This chain connects TRBV19 to TRBJ2-1; no firm D call. V shed 6 bases and J shed 9 bases, with 12 bases lying between them. Germline CDR1 LNHDA, CDR2 SQIVND (reference sequence). This CDR3 has 12 residues. The CDR3 loop reads CASSPTRGEQFF. The DNA of the CDR3 is TGTGCCAGTAGCCCCACTCGCGGTGAGCAGTTCTTC.

The chain has TRBV3-1 (or the pseudogene TRBV3-2) and TRBJ2-3, with D perhaps matching TRBD1 (6 bases). Germline assignment: CDR1 LGHDT and CDR2 YNNKEL (reference sequence). V was clipped by 0 bases and J by 5 bases, with 9 bases between them. This CDR3 region has 14 residues. The CDR3 region is CASSQDSGVDTQYF. In DNA form, the CDR3 reads TGTGCCAGCAGCCAAGATTCAGGGGTAGATACGCAGTATTTT.

The genes are TRBV12-5 and TRBJ1-3; 10 bases fit TRBD1. The germline gives CDR1 LGHNT, CDR2 FRNRAP. This CDR3 contains 17 residues. The ends lost 5 bases at V and 2 bases at J; junction bases unmatched: 9. For the CDR3, the DNA is TGTGCTAGTGGTAGAAAAGGACAGGGGGTGGCTGGAAACACCATATATTTT. Amino acids: CASGRKGQGVAGNTIYF. The full variable domain, with the rest looked up from reference TRBV12-5 and TRBJ1-3, is DARVTQTPRHKVTEMGQEVTMRCQPILGHNTVFWYRQTMMQGLELLAYFRNRAPLDDSGMPKDRFSAEMPDATLATLKIQPSEPRDSAVYFCASGRKGQGVAGNTIYFGEGSWLTVV.

The chain uses TRBV4-1 and TRBJ2-7, with TRBD2 matching 7 bases. The CDR3 consists of 14 residues. V lost 4 bases and J lost 3; bases outside the gene matches: 6. Looked up from germline, CDR1 is MGHRA and CDR2 is YSYEKL. CDR3 sequence: CASSRSGGLYEQYF. The CDR3 DNA is TGCGCCAGCAGCCGTTCGGGAGGACTCTACGAGCAGTACTTC.

The rearrangement links TRBV27 to TRBJ2-1; 7 nucleotides align to TRBD1. Germline V gene data show CDR1 as MNHEY and CDR2 as SMNVEV (reference sequence). V dropped 3 bases and J dropped 5; count of bases not matched to a gene: 10. The CDR3 has 16 residues. This chain's CDR3 is CASSFYRGQRNNEQFF. CDR3 bases: TGTGCCAGCAGTTTTTATAGGGGGCAACGAAACAATGAGCAGTTCTTC.

The V gene is TRBV9, the J gene TRBJ1-6, with D maybe TRBD1 (5 bases). V lost 2 bases, J lost 10 bases, and 10 bases lay in between. Germline CDR1 and CDR2: SGDLS and YYNGEE. This CDR3 has 13 amino acids. The CDR3 is CASSVSGASPLHF. CDR3 DNA sequence: TGTGCCAGCAGCGTTAGTGGGGCCTCACCCCTCCACTTT.

The CDR3 DNA reads as TGTGCCAGTAAAAGACAGGGGGCAATTAATGAAAAACTGTTTTTT. Translating it yields CASKRQGAINEKLFF. The chain carries TRBV19 and TRBJ1-4; TRBD1 matches at 10 bases. CDR1 and CDR2 from the germline V gene are LNHDA and SQIVND (reference sequence). The V segment lost 7 bases and the J segment 4 bases; nucleotides outside the gene matches: 6. This CDR3 is 15 amino acids long.

J is TRBJ2-2 and V is TRBV14; weak D call: TRBD2 (7 bases). Trimming stripped 5 bases from V and 2 bases from J, with 12 bases between. This CDR3 is built from 15 residues. The germline gives CDR1 SGHDN, CDR2 FVKESK. The CDR3 reads CASSGGAFNTGELFF. DNA of the CDR3: TGTGCCAGCAGCGGGGGGGCTTTTAACACCGGGGAGCTGTTTTTT. The variable domain in full, with the rest retrieved from reference TRBV14 and TRBJ2-2, is EAGVTQFPSHSVIEKGQTVTLRCDPISGHDNLYWYRRVMGKEIKFLLHFVKESKQDESGMPNNRFLAERTGGTYSTLKVQPAELEDSGVYFCASSGGAFNTGELFFGEGSRLTVL.

The rearrangement joins TRBV11-2 to TRBJ1-1; D not certain. Trimming cost V 3 bases and J 5 bases, with 13 bases left between them. The V gene's germline CDR1 is SGHAT and CDR2 FQNNGV. The CDR3 runs to 14 residues. CDR3 nucleotides: TGTGCCAGCAGCTTTGTACGGGATTGGACTGAAGCTTTCTTT. Protein sequence: CASSFVRDWTEAFF.

This clone came up a few times. The chain carries TRBV19 and TRBJ2-7; D perhaps matches TRBD1 (5 bases). There are 14 residues in the CDR3. CDR1 LNHDA and CDR2 SQIVND come from the germline V gene (reference sequence). Trimming took off 0 bases at V and 3 bases at J, with 9 bases between the two ends. Written as DNA, the CDR3 is TGTGCCAGTAGTATAGAGGGGCCGCTCTACGAGCAGTACTTC. It yields the protein CASSIEGPLYEQYF.

J is TRBJ2-3 and V is TRBV19, with 9 bases identical to TRBD2. CDR3 size: 14 residues. After removal of 5 bases from V and 5 bases from J, the junction contained 5 bases not matched to a gene. The germline V gene has CDR1 LNHDA and CDR2 SQIVND (reference sequence). The CDR3 loop is CASSRSSGEDTQYF. Here the CDR3 DNA reads TGTGCCAGTAGTCGTTCTAGCGGGGAAGATACGCAGTATTTT.

This clone was observed once. The chain links TRBV27 to TRBJ2-2, with a tentative D call TRBD2 (6 bases). Germline CDR1 and CDR2: MNHEY and SMNVEV (reference sequence). The CDR3 has 16 residues. Trimming took 5 bases from V and 4 from J, leaving 17 bases between them. The DNA for the CDR3 is TGTGCCAGCAGTATCCGCGGGGCTTGGGGCACCGGGGAGCTGTTTTTT. Translated: CASSIRGAWGTGELFF.

Remarks on this clone: A read error may account for a junction end that differs from germline. The rearrangement joins TRBV7-9 to TRBJ1-2; no firm D call. The CDR3 is made up of 12 amino acids. Looked up from germline, CDR1 is SEHNR and CDR2 is FQNEAQ (reference sequence). The chain's CDR3 is CASGFESRGYTF. The CDR3 region has the DNA TGTGCCAGCGGCTTCGAGTCTCGAGGCTACACCTTC.

This clone appeared a few times. The genes are TRBV27 and TRBJ2-7, with 7 positions matching TRBD1. CDR1 and CDR2 (germline): MNHEY, SMNVEV (reference sequence). The V segment lost 6 bases and the J segment 0 bases; nucleotides outside the gene matches: 8. The CDR3 is made up of 15 amino acids. The chain's CDR3 is CASSRGGAGSYEQYF. The CDR3 DNA sequence: TGTGCCAGCAGCCGAGGGGGCGCCGGCTCCTACGAGCAGTACTTC.

This chain joins TRBV10-3 and TRBJ1-6; no firm D call. The CDR3 contains 14 residues. Germline assignment: CDR1 ENHRY and CDR2 SYGVKD. Trimming shortened V by 6 bases and J by 4 bases, and 10 bases separated the two germline ends. The CDR3 loop reads CAIRGTEYNSPLHF. CDR3 nucleotide sequence: TGTGCCATCAGGGGTACAGAATATAATTCACCCCTCCACTTT.

The V gene is TRBV30, the J gene TRBJ1-5, with D tentatively TRBD1 (5 bases). The CDR3 has 13 residues. Germline V gene data show CDR1 as GTSNPN and CDR2 as SVGIG (reference sequence). The V gene lost 0 bases and the J gene lost 5 bases, with 8 bases spanning the gap. The CDR3 here is CAWSVAGDQPQHF. The CDR3 DNA sequence: TGTGCCTGGAGTGTAGCGGGGGATCAGCCCCAGCATTTT.

V gene TRBV5-1 combines with J gene TRBJ2-7; 10 bases fit TRBD1. Per germline, CDR1 SGHRS and CDR2 YFSETQ. The V gene end was trimmed by 4 bases and the J gene end by 7 bases; junction bases not matched to a gene: 8. The CDR3 is 14 residues long. CDR3 sequence: CASSNGQGVNEQYF. The CDR3 DNA follows: TGCGCCAGCAGCAACGGACAGGGGGTGAATGAGCAGTACTTC.

The V gene is TRBV4-2, the J gene TRBJ2-7; 9 positions agree with TRBD2. The length of the CDR3 is 17 residues. CDR1 and CDR2 from the germline V gene are LGHNA and YNFKEQ. V gave up 2 bases and J gave up 2 bases; unmatched junction bases: 10. CDR3 sequence (DNA): TGTGCCAGCAGCCAAACCGGTGGTAGCGGGAGTCCCTACGAGCAGTACTTC. Translation gives CASSQTGGSGSPYEQYF.

V gene TRBV5-1 combines with J gene TRBJ2-5; TRBD1 matches 8 bases. Germline CDR1 and CDR2: SGHRS and YFSETQ. J gave up 2 bases and V 4 bases, and 7 bases lay outside the gene matches. This CDR3 region has 15 residues. The CDR3 sequence is CASSQTDRVQETQYF. CDR3 DNA sequence: TGCGCCAGCAGCCAAACGGACAGGGTACAAGAGACCCAGTACTTC.

The V and J genes are TRBV19 and TRBJ1-5; the D is unclear. Germline loops: CDR1 LNHDA, CDR2 SQIVND (reference sequence). With 6 bases removed from V and 5 bases from J, the gap between germline ends came to 11 bases. The CDR3 runs to 13 residues. CDR3 sequence: CASSPSGYQPQHF. The CDR3 DNA reads TGTGCCAGTAGCCCAAGCGGGTATCAGCCCCAGCATTTT.

The chain has TRBV6-5 and TRBJ1-5; D is unresolved. The CDR3 is 12 residues long. Per germline, CDR1 MNHEY and CDR2 SVGAGI. The ends were cut back, 6 bases at V and 6 bases at J, with 9 bases in the middle. This chain's CDR3 is CASSSGFQPQHF. The CDR3 DNA reads TGTGCCAGCAGCTCAGGCTTTCAGCCCCAGCATTTT.

This clone appeared a few times. The gene calls are TRBV5-7 and TRBJ2-7, with 9 bases identical to TRBD1. TRBV5-7 belongs to the ORF category, with a function that is uncertain. CDR3 size: 15 residues. The V gene end was trimmed by 0 bases and the J gene end by 1 base; junction bases not matched to a gene: 2. The CDR3 nucleotides are TGTGCCAGCAGCTTGGTTGACAGGGGGTCCTACGAGCAGTACTTC. Translation: CASSLVDRGSYEQYF.

The V gene is TRBV10-3, the J gene TRBJ1-2, with TRBD1 as a possible D gene (6 bases). The V end was cut by 2 bases, the J end by 5 bases, with 18 bases between. This CDR3 is built from 16 residues. The germline V gene encodes CDR1 ENHRY and CDR2 SYGVKD. The CDR3 nucleotides are TGTGCCATCAGTGAGACCCCCCAGGGACAATCTTATGGCTACACCTTC. Encoded protein: CAISETPQGQSYGYTF.

The gene calls are TRBV5-1 and TRBJ1-3, with a tentative D call TRBD1 (5 bases). The CDR3 loop spans 15 amino acids. V lost 4 bases, J lost 0 bases, and 11 bases lay in between. CDR1 is SGHRS and CDR2 is YFSETQ in the germline V gene. CDR3 coding DNA: TGCGCCAGCAGCCGGACGGGGGTCTCTGGAAACACCATATATTTT. Translation gives CASSRTGVSGNTIYF. Full variable domain (missing parts from reference TRBV5-1 and TRBJ1-3): KAGVTQTPRYLIKTRGQQVTLSCSPISGHRSVSWYQQTPGQGLQFLFEYFSETQRNKGNFPGRFSGRQFSNSRSEMNVSTLELGDSALYLCASSRTGVSGNTIYFGEGSWLTVV.

The V gene is TRBV6-2 or TRBV6-3, the J gene TRBJ2-7; the D gene is possibly TRBD2 (5 bases). CDR3 length equals 14 residues. Trimming cost V 6 bases and J 3 bases, with 15 bases left between them. CDR1 MNHEY and CDR2 SVGEGT come from the germline V gene. CDR3 DNA: TGTGCCAGCAGCCTAAAACCAGACTACTACGAGCAGTACTTC. Translating gives CASSLKPDYYEQYF.

The chain joins TRBV5-1 to TRBJ2-2; D call uncertain. Trimming cost V 5 bases and J 4 bases, with 18 bases left between them. Germline CDR1 is SGHRS and CDR2 is YFSETQ. CDR3 length: 16 residues. CDR3 bases: TGCGCCAGCAGGTCTGACCGGTCCCAGGCCACCGGGGAGCTGTTTTTT. The encoded protein is CASRSDRSQATGELFF.